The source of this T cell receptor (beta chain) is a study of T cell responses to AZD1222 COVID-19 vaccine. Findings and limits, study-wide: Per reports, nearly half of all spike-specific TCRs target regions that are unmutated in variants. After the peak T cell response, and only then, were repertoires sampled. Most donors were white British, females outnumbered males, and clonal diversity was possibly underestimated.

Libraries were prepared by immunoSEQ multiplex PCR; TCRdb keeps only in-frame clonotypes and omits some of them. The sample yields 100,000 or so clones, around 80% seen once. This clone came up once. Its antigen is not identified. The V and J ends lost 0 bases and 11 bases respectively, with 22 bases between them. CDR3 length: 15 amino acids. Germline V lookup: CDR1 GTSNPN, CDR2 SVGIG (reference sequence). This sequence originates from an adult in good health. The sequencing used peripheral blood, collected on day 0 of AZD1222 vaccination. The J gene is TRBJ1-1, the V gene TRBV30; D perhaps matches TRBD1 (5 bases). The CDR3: CAWSVLRGGRVLAFF. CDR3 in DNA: TGTGCCTGGAGTGTACTCCGGGGGGGAAGGGTGTTGGCTTTCTTT.